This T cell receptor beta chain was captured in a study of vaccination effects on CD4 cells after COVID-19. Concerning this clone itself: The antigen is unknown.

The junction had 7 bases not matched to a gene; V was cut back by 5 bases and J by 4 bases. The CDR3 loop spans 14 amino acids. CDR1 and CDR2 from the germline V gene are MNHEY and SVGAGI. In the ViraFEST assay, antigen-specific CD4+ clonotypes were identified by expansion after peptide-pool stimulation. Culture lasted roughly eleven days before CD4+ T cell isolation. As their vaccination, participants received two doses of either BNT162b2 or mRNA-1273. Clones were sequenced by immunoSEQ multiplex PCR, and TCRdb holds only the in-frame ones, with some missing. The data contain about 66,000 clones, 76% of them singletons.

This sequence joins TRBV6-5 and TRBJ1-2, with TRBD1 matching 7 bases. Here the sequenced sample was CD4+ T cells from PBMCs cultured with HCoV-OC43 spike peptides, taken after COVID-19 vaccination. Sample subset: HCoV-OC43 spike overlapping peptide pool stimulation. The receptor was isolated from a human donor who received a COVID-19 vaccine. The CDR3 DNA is TGTGCCAGCAGTAACAGGGGAAGGGGCTATGGCTACACCTTC. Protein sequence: CASSNRGRGYGYTF.